Listed below are T cell receptor beta chains from one sample, sequenced in a study of T cell responses to AZD1222 COVID-19 vaccine. The data were produced by immunoSEQ multiplex PCR, yet TCRdb's version contains in-frame clones alone and is incomplete. The sample contains 85,000 or so clones, around 90% of which appear only once. Sequencing used peripheral blood, obtained on day 0 of AZD1222 vaccination. These receptors all come from an adult in good health. Each CDR3 is given with its conserved first and last residue. Each record gives: CDR3 protein, CDR3 DNA, J gene, clone size, D gene, V gene. The D gene is left open where the match is weak. Part of the rows lack a size; the others show once, few, many or a class for expanded clones.

CDR3: CASSKTRGDRHYSGNQPQHF
DNA: TGTGCCAGCAGCAAAACCCGAGGGGACAGACATTATAGCGGCAATCAGCCCCAGCATTTT
J: TRBJ1-5
size: NA
D: NA
V: TRBV21-1

CDR3: CAISWGGSYNEQFF
DNA: TGTGCCATCTCGTGGGGGGGCTCCTACAATGAGCAGTTCTTC
J: TRBJ2-1
size: NA
D: TRBD2
V: TRBV27

CDR3: CASSKIEGRNTIYF
DNA: TGTGCCAGCAGTAAAATCGAGGGCAGGAACACCATATATTTT
J: TRBJ1-3
size: NA
D: NA
V: TRBV6-5

CDR3: CASSGGLRSYNEQFF
DNA: TGTGCCAGCAGTGGCGGACTCCGCTCCTACAATGAGCAGTTCTTC
J: TRBJ2-1
size: NA
D: NA
V: TRBV2

CDR3: CASEDTLTEAFF
DNA: TGTGCCAGTGAGGACACCCTCACTGAAGCTTTCTTT
J: TRBJ1-1
size: NA
D: NA
V: TRBV2

CDR3: CASSTDRGSNSPLHF
DNA: TGTGCCAGCTCAACGGACAGGGGAAGTAATTCACCCCTCCACTTT
J: TRBJ1-6
size: NA
D: TRBD1
V: TRBV18

CDR3: CAWSVRVRGSLLNTEAFF
DNA: TGTGCCTGGAGTGTACGAGTGAGGGGGTCTCTCCTGAACACTGAAGCTTTCTTT
J: TRBJ1-1
size: NA
D: NA
V: TRBV30

CDR3: CASSFSWDSYEQYF
DNA: TGTGCCAGCAGTTTCTCCTGGGACAGCTACGAGCAGTACTTC
J: TRBJ2-7
size: NA
D: TRBD1
V: TRBV27

CDR3: CASSLQGGVTEAFF
DNA: TGTGCCAGCAGCTTACAGGGGGGGGTCACTGAAGCTTTCTTT
J: TRBJ1-1
size: NA
D: TRBD1
V: TRBV7-8

CDR3: CATRDGGGILYF
DNA: TGTGCCACCAGAGACGGGGGAGGTATTTTGTACTTC
J: TRBJ2-7
size: NA
D: NA
V: TRBV15

CDR3: CASSQTGAIYNSPLHF
DNA: TGTGCCAGCAGCCAGACAGGGGCTATCTATAATTCACCCCTCCACTTT
J: TRBJ1-6
size: NA
D: TRBD1
V: TRBV4-2

CDR3: CASSVIGYNSPLHF
DNA: TGTGCCAGCAGCGTAATCGGCTATAATTCACCCCTCCACTTT
J: TRBJ1-6
size: NA
D: NA
V: TRBV9

CDR3: CAISDVNRGQRDEQFF
DNA: TGTGCCATCAGTGATGTGAACAGGGGGCAGCGAGATGAGCAGTTCTTC
J: TRBJ2-1
size: NA
D: TRBD1
V: TRBV10-3

CDR3: CASSMGRQRAYEQYF
DNA: TGTGCCAGTAGTATGGGGAGACAGAGAGCCTACGAGCAGTACTTC
J: TRBJ2-7
size: NA
D: NA
V: TRBV19

CDR3: CASSAQHNTEAFF
DNA: TGTGCCAGCAGCGCCCAACACAACACTGAAGCTTTCTTT
J: TRBJ1-1
size: NA
D: NA
V: TRBV7-2

CDR3: CASSENRGGYGYTF
DNA: TGCGCCAGCAGTGAGAACAGGGGAGGCTATGGCTACACCTTC
J: TRBJ1-2
size: once
D: TRBD1
V: TRBV10-2

CDR3: CASSFREDYGYTF
DNA: TGTGCCAGCAGCTTCAGGGAAGACTATGGCTACACCTTC
J: TRBJ1-2
size: NA
D: NA
V: TRBV7-9

CDR3: CASSSRNQPQHF
DNA: TGTGCCAGCAGTTCCCGCAATCAGCCCCAGCATTTT
J: TRBJ1-5
size: NA
D: NA
V: TRBV28

CDR3: CASSPYNTEAFF
DNA: TGTGCCAGCTCACCCTATAACACTGAAGCTTTCTTT
J: TRBJ1-1
size: NA
D: NA
V: TRBV18

CDR3: CASSLGGSEAFF
DNA: TGTGCCAGCAGCCTCGGGGGTTCTGAAGCTTTCTTT
J: TRBJ1-1
size: once
D: NA
V: TRBV14

CDR3: CASSRPGSYEQYF
DNA: TGTGCCTCCTCAAGGCCGGGATCCTACGAGCAGTACTTC
J: TRBJ2-7
size: NA
D: NA
V: TRBV5-4

CDR3: CASRWTGEETQYF
DNA: TGCGCCAGCAGGTGGACAGGGGAAGAGACCCAGTACTTC
J: TRBJ2-5
size: NA
D: TRBD1
V: TRBV4-1

CDR3: CASSFHAGTNEKLFF
DNA: TGTGCCAGCAGTTTCCACGCAGGGACAAATGAAAAACTGTTTTTT
J: TRBJ1-4
size: NA
D: NA
V: TRBV6-5

CDR3: CASSLYGNTEAFF
DNA: TGTGCCAGCAGCTTATATGGGAACACTGAAGCTTTCTTT
J: TRBJ1-1
size: NA
D: NA
V: TRBV7-3

CDR3: CAWILSGGETQYF
DNA: TGTGCCTGGATTCTTAGCGGGGGTGAGACCCAGTACTTC
J: TRBJ2-5
size: NA
D: TRBD2
V: TRBV30

CDR3: CATSDLPSTDTQYF
DNA: TGTGCCACCAGTGATTTGCCCAGCACAGATACGCAGTATTTT
J: TRBJ2-3
size: NA
D: NA
V: TRBV24-1

CDR3: CASSQETSYNEQFF
DNA: TGTGCCAGCAGCCAGGAAACCTCCTACAATGAGCAGTTCTTC
J: TRBJ2-1
size: NA
D: NA
V: TRBV3-1/TRBV3-2

CDR3: CASSEEENYGYTF
DNA: TGTGCCAGCAGTGAAGAGGAGAACTATGGCTACACCTTC
J: TRBJ1-2
size: NA
D: NA
V: TRBV6-1

CDR3: CASSPGTGRVDEQFF
DNA: TGTGCCAGCAGCCCCGGGACAGGGAGAGTTGATGAGCAGTTCTTC
J: TRBJ2-1
size: once
D: TRBD1
V: TRBV9

CDR3: CASSLMGQGTDTQYF
DNA: TGTGCCAGCAGCTTAATGGGACAGGGCACAGATACGCAGTATTTT
J: TRBJ2-3
size: NA
D: TRBD1
V: TRBV7-9

CDR3: CASSRPQSGYTF
DNA: TGTGCCAGCTCACGCCCACAGAGTGGCTACACCTTC
J: TRBJ1-2
size: NA
D: NA
V: TRBV18

CDR3: CASRLGQTNYGYTF
DNA: TGTGCCAGCAGGCTGGGACAGACAAACTATGGCTACACCTTC
J: TRBJ1-2
size: few
D: TRBD1
V: TRBV27

CDR3: CSVRDRGVPGANVLTF
DNA: TGCAGCGTGAGGGACAGGGGGGTTCCTGGGGCCAACGTCCTGACTTTC
J: TRBJ2-6
size: few
D: TRBD1
V: TRBV29-1

CDR3: CASSLNGNYGYTF
DNA: TGTGCCAGCAGTTTAAATGGCAACTATGGCTACACCTTC
J: TRBJ1-2
size: NA
D: NA
V: TRBV12-3/TRBV12-4

CDR3: CASSSLGGVVGEAFF
DNA: TGCGCCAGCAGCTCCCTCGGGGGGGTAGTAGGTGAAGCTTTCTTT
J: TRBJ1-1
size: NA
D: NA
V: TRBV5-1

CDR3: CASSRGLAGITGELFF
DNA: TGTGCCAGCAGCAGAGGACTAGCGGGGATAACCGGGGAGCTGTTTTTT
J: TRBJ2-2
size: once
D: TRBD2
V: TRBV7-6

CDR3: CASSLTGVSSYNEQFF
DNA: TGCGCCAGCAGCTTAACAGGGGTTAGCTCCTACAATGAGCAGTTCTTC
J: TRBJ2-1
size: NA
D: TRBD1
V: TRBV5-1

CDR3: CASSQRPLAGGHTDTQYF
DNA: TGTGCCAGCAGTCAGCGGCCCCTAGCGGGGGGGCACACAGATACGCAGTATTTT
J: TRBJ2-3
size: NA
D: TRBD2
V: TRBV5-4

CDR3: CASSYFISGAAQYF
DNA: TGTGCCAGCAGTTACTTTATCTCAGGGGCGGCGCAGTATTTT
J: TRBJ2-3
size: NA
D: NA
V: TRBV6-2/TRBV6-3

CDR3: CASRDQGQYNSPLHF
DNA: TGTGCCAGCAGGGACCAGGGACAGTATAATTCACCCCTCCACTTT
J: TRBJ1-6
size: NA
D: TRBD1
V: TRBV3-1/TRBV3-2

CDR3: CASSYGTGELFF
DNA: TGTGCCAGCAGTTACGGCACCGGGGAGCTGTTTTTT
J: TRBJ2-2
size: NA
D: NA
V: TRBV6-5